The entry that follows covers one TCR beta chain sequence. This clonotype was detected ten times or more. Its antigen is not yet known. Base qualities were left out, and no much larger clone turns up one base away. Unsorted PBMC libraries were generated from 2 million PBMCs stored in RNAlater at -80 °C until RNA extraction. Multiple sclerosis patients were enrolled in a US clinical protocol evaluating disease progression by magnetic resonance imaging. Peripheral blood underwent Ficoll-Hypaque density gradient centrifugation to isolate PBMCs, which were then cryopreserved in liquid nitrogen. The sample belongs to a study of neurological immune-mediated disorders (dated by TCRdb to between 2019 and 2020). Some background on the complete study: Among the approximately 35 multiple sclerosis patients, relapsing-remitting MS accounted for approximately 31 and secondary progressive MS accounted for 3. The study compared peripheral blood TCR-beta repertoires of HTLV-I-associated myelopathy (HAM/TSP) patients, multiple sclerosis patients and healthy controls using UMI-based sequencing. Alongside PBMC samples, the set of 80 to 130 TCR-beta libraries contained longitudinal samples, technical triplicates, and paired CD4+ and CD8+ T-cell subsets that had been sorted. Of the approximately 70 subjects in the cohort, around 14 were HAM/TSP patients, some 34 were multiple sclerosis patients, and 20 were healthy controls.

What the work shows at the level of the full study, not this receptor alone: The highest TCR clonal expansion was observed in HAM/TSP patients, whereas the lowest was observed in MS patients, even when compared with healthy controls. Across subjects, expanded clones never shared an identical CDR3 amino acid sequence, which suggests that the TCR-beta repertoires in every group were private. Phylogenetic analysis grouped repertoires from 18 of 34 MS patients into a cluster of related CDR3 sequences, suggesting a possible repertoire-level signature. No association of the MS cluster with clinical or MRI features was observed, and the need for larger cohorts was stated by the authors.

cDNA was synthesized by template-switch 5'RACE using a primer carrying a 10-nucleotide random unique molecular identifier by which each TCR transcript was tagged. Each sequencing run produced over 200 million TCR-beta sequences covering 15-18 subjects. The RNeasy kit was used to extract total RNA. The KAPA Real-time Library Amplification kit was used to amplify TCR-beta VDJ regions with primers for the TCR constant region and the 5'RACE anchor. A first PCR added sample indexes and Illumina adaptors, and a second PCR then raised library yield. The roughly 650 bp TCR product was size-selected on a 2% E-gel SizeSelection system after Ampure bead purification. Before pooling, libraries had their quality checked on a Bioanalyzer, their concentration measured with Qubit, and their quantity determined with the Kapa Library Quantification kit. An Illumina HiSeq 2500 sequenced the libraries paired-end 2 x 150 bp. To increase sequence diversity, 25-30% phiX was spiked into each library pool. In the original analysis: Quality-filtered reads were processed with the UMI-based MiGEC pipeline, which removed over 85% of raw TCR sequences during error correction. IMGT germline references were used for aligning VDJ genes, and each clonotype was defined as a unique CDR3 amino acid sequence together with its V-J genes. VDJtools evaluated clonal expansion, Shannon diversity and CDR3 relatedness (CalcPairwiseDistances, ClusterSamples); CLCbio workbench built phylogenetic trees. Expanded clones were defined as having at least 8 unique UMIs, based on coefficient-of-variation modelling across technical triplicates. TCRdb trimmed the raw reads at Q25, called clones with MiXCR and kept productive beta chains. Here each entry gathers all rows of one CDR3 protein and keeps the most common genes and DNA. TCRdb's processing, not the study's, gives the V and J calls here. The sample table records 35,000 to 50,000 distinct CDR3 sequences; about 2.5% of these occur just once. 2% to 2.5% of the sample is taken by the ten largest.

The sample consisted of PBMCs. The sequence was obtained from a man aged 45 to 65 with multiple sclerosis.

Here the CDR3 is given as CSARTPGVGTEAFF. At the DNA level, the sequence is TGCAGTGCTAGAACGCCGGGGGTAGGGACTGAAGCTTTCTTT. This receptor chain uses TRBV20-1 and TRBJ1-1; matching of 5 bases hints at TRBD1 as the D gene. Relative to germline, V is 2 bases shorter and J is 5 bases shorter, with 15 bases between their ends. The germline V gene (reference sequence) yields DFQATT for CDR1 and SNEGSKA for CDR2. From the cysteine through the phenylalanine, the CDR3 covers 14 amino acids. Kept here is only the CDR3 DNA, which spans 42 bases and is read in frame from base 1.